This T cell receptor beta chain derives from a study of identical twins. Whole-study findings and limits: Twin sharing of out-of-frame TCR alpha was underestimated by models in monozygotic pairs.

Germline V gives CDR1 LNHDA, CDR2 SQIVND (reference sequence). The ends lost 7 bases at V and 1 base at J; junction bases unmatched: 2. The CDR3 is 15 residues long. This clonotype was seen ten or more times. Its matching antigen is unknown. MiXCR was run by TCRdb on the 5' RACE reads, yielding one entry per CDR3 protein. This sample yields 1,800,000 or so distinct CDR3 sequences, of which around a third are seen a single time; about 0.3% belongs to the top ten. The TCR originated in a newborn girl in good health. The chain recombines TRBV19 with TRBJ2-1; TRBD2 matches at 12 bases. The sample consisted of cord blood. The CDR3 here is CASTLAGGSYNEQFF. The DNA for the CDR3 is TGTGCCAGTACTCTAGCGGGAGGGTCCTACAATGAGCAGTTCTTC.